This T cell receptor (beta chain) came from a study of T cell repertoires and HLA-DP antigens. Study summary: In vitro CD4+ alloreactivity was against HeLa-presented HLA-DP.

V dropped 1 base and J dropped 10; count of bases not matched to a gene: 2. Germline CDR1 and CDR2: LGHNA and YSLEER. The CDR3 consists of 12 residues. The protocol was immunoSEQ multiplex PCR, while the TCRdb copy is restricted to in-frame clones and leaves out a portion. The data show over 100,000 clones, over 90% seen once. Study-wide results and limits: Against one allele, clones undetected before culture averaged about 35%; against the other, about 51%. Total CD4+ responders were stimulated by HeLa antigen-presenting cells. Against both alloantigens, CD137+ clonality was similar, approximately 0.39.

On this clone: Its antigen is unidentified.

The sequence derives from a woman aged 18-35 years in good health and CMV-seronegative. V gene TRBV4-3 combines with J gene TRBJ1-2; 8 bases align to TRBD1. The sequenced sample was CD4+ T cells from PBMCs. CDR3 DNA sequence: TGCGCCAGCAGCCAAGGGACAGGGTTCTACACCTTC. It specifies CASSQGTGFYTF.